Detailed here is one T cell receptor (beta chain). This specimen belongs to a study of T cell responses to AZD1222 COVID-19 vaccine. The data were produced by immunoSEQ multiplex PCR, yet TCRdb's version contains in-frame clones alone and is incomplete. The sample has approximately 130,000 clones, about 85% seen once. Germline V gene lookup returns CDR1 SGHRS and CDR2 YFSETQ. The CDR3 is 13 amino acids. The V gene lost 0 bases and the J gene lost 1 base, with 4 bases spanning the gap. The sequenced sample was peripheral blood, obtained 28 days after the second AZD1222 dose. This TCR was sampled from an adult who received the AZD1222 COVID-19 vaccine. This chain uses TRBV5-1 with TRBJ2-5; unclear D gene. CDR3 in amino acids: CASSLDGQETQYF. The CDR3, as DNA: TGCGCCAGCAGCTTGGACGGCCAAGAGACCCAGTACTTC.